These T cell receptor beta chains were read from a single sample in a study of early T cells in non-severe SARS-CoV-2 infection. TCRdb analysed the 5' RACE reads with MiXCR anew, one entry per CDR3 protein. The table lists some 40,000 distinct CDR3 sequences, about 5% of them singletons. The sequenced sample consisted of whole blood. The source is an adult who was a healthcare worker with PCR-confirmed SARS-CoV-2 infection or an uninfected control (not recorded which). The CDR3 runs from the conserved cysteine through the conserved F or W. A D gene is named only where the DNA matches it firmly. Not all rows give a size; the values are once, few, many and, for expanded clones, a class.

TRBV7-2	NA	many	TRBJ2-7	TGTGCCAGCAGCTTCTGGCAGGGGACATACGAGCAGTACTTC	CASSFWQGTYEQYF
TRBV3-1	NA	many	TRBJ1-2	TGTGCCAGCAGCCTAACAGGGATCGGCTACACCTTC	CASSLTGIGYTF
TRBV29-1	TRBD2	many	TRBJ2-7	TGCAGCGTTGAAGATTCCGGGACTAGCGGTCTTGAGCAGTACTTC	CSVEDSGTSGLEQYF
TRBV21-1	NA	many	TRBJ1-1	TGTGCCAACAGCAAAATCCGGACAGGGGAGGTATTGAAAAGGAACACTGAAGCTTTCTTT	CANSKIRTGEVLKRNTEAFF
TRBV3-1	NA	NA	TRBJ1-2	TGTGCCAGCAGCCAAGATGACGGACAGATCTATGGCTACACCTTC	CASSQDDGQIYGYTF
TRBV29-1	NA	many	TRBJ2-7	TGCAGCGTTGACTTAGGGGGCTACGAGCAGTACTTC	CSVDLGGYEQYF
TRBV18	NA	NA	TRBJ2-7	TGTGCCAGCTCACCGGGACACTTCTACGAGCAGTACTTC	CASSPGHFYEQYF
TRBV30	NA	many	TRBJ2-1	TGTGCCTGGAGTTTCAAGTACAATGAGCAGTTCTTC	CAWSFKYNEQFF
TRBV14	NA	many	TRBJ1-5	TGTGCCAGCAGTCTCCGGGGGAACAATCAGCCCCAGCATTTT	CASSLRGNNQPQHF
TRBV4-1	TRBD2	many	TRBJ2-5	TGCGCCAGCAGCCAAAGTCCGGGACTAGCGGGAGAGACCCAGTACTTC	CASSQSPGLAGETQYF
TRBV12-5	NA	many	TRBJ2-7	TGTGCTAGTGGTTTCGGAACGGCCCACGAGCAGTACTTC	CASGFGTAHEQYF
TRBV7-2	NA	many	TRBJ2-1	TGTGCCAGCAGCTTAGGCGGGGGCCCCAGTGAGCAGTTCTTC	CASSLGGGPSEQFF
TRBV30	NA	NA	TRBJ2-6	TGTGCCTGGAGTGTGAGTCATACTGGGGCCAACGTCCTGACTTTC	CAWSVSHTGANVLTF
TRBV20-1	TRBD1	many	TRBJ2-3	TGCAGTGCCCCCCGGGACAGAAAAAGAGATACGCAGTATTTT	CSAPRDRKRDTQYF
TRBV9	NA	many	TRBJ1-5	TGTGCCAGCAGCGCCGGACAGACAAGCAATCAGCCCCAGCATTTT	CASSAGQTSNQPQHF